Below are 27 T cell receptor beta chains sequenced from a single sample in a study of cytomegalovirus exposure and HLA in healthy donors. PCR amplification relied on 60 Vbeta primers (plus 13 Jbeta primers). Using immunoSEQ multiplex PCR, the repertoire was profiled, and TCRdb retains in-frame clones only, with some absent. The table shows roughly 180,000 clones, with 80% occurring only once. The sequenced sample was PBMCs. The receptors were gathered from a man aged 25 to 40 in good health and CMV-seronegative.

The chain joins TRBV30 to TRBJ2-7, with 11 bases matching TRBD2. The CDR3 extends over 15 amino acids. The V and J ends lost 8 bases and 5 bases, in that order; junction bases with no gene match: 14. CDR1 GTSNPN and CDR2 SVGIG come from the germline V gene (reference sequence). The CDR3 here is CALDRGIAGGNEQYF. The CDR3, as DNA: TGTGCCCTGGACCGAGGAATAGCGGGAGGGAACGAGCAGTACTTC.

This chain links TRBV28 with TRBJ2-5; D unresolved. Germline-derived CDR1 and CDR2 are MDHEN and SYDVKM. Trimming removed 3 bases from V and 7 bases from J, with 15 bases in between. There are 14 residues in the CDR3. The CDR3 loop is CASSFAVIDGTQYF. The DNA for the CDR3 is TGTGCCAGCAGTTTTGCAGTGATCGATGGGACCCAGTACTTC.

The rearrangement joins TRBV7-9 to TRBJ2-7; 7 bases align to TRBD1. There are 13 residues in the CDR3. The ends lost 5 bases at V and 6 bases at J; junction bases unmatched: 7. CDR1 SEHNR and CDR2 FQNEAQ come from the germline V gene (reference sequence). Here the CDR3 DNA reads TGTGCCAGCAGCGATCAGACAGGGTTCGAGCAGTACTTC. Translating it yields CASSDQTGFEQYF.

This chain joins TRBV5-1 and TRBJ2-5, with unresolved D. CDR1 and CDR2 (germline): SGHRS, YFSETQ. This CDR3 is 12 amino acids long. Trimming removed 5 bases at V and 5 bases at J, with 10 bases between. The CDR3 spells CASRRGRETQYF. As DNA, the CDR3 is TGCGCCAGCAGAAGAGGCCGGGAGACCCAGTACTTC.

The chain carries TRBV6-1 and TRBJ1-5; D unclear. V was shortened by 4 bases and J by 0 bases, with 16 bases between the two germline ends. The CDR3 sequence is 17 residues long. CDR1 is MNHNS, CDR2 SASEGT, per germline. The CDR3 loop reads CASSAAEGVNSNQPQHF. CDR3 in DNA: TGTGCCAGCAGTGCGGCCGAAGGAGTCAATAGCAATCAGCCCCAGCATTTT.

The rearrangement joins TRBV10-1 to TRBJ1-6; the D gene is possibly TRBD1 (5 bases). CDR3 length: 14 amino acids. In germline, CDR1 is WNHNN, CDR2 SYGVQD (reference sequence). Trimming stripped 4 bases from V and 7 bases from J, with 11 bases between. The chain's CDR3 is CASSGRGSNSPLHF. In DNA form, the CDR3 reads TGCGCCAGCAGTGGACGGGGGTCCAATTCACCCCTCCACTTT.

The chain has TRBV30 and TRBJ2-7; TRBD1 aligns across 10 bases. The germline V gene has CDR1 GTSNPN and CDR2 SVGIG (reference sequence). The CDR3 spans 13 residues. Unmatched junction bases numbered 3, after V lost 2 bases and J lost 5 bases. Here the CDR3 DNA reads TGTGCCTGGAGTTCGGACAGGGGGGACGAGCAGTACTTC. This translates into CAWSSDRGDEQYF.

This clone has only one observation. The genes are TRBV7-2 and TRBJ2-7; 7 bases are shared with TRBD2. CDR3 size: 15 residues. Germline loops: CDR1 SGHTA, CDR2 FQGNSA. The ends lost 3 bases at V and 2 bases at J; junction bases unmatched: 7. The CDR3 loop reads CASSFAAGEAYEQYF. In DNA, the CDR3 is TGTGCCAGCAGCTTTGCGGCGGGGGAGGCCTACGAGCAGTACTTC.

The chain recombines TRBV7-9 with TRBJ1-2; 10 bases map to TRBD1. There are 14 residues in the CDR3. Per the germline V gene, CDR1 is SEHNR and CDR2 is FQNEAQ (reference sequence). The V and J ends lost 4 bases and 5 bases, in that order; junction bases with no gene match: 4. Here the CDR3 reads CASSSGGQGYGYTF. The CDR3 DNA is TGTGCCAGCAGCTCCGGGGGACAGGGGTATGGCTACACCTTC.

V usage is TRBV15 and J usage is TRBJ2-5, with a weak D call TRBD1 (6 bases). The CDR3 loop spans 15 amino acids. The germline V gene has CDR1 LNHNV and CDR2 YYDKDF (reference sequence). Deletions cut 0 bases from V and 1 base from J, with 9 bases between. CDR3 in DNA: TGTGCCACCAGCAGAGATACAGGGCTCCAAGAGACCCAGTACTTC. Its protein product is CATSRDTGLQETQYF. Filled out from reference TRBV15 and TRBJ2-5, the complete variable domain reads DAMVIQNPRYQVTQFGKPVTLSCSQTLNHNVMYWYQQKSSQAPKLLFHYYDKDFNNEADTPDNFQSRRPNTSFCFLDIRSPGLGDTAMYLCATSRDTGLQETQYFGPGTRLLVL.

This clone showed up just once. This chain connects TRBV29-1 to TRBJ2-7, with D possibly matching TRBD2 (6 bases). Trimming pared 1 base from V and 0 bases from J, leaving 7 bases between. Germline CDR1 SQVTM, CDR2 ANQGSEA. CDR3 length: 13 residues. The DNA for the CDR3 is TGCAGCGTTGAAGGCGGGGACTCCTACGAGCAGTACTTC. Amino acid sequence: CSVEGGDSYEQYF.

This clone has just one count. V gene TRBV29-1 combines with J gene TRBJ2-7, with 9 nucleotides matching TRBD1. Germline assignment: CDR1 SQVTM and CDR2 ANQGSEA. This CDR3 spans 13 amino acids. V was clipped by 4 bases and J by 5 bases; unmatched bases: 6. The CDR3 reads CSVGTGGKNEQYF. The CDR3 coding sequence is TGCAGCGTTGGAACAGGGGGCAAGAACGAGCAGTACTTC.

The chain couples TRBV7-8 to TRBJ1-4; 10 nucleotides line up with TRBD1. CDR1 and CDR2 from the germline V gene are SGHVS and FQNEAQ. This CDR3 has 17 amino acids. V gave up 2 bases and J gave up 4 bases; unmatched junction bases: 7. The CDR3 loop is CASSLRPRDRGNEKLFF. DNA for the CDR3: TGTGCCAGCAGCTTACGCCCCAGGGACAGGGGTAATGAAAAACTGTTTTTT. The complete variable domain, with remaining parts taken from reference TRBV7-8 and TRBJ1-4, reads GAGVSQSPRYKVAKRGQDVALRCDPISGHVSLFWYQQALGQGPEFLTYFQNEAQLDKSGLPSDRFFAERPEGSVSTLKIQRTQQEDSAVYLCASSLRPRDRGNEKLFFGSGTQLSVL.

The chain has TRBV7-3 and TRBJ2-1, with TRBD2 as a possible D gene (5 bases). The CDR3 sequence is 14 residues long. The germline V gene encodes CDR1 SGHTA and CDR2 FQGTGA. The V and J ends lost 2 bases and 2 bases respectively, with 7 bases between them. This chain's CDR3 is CASSLDGAYNEQFF. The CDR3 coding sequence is TGTGCCAGCAGCTTAGACGGGGCCTACAATGAGCAGTTCTTC.

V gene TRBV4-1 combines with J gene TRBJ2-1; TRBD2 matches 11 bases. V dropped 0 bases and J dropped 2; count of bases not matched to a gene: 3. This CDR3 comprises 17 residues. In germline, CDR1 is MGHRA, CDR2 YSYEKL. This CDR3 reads CASSQEVTSGTYNEQFF. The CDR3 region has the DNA TGCGCCAGCAGCCAAGAGGTGACTAGCGGGACCTACAATGAGCAGTTCTTC.

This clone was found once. The CDR3 loop reads CASSPRWGGADTQYF. CDR3 DNA sequence: TGTGCCAGCAGTCCCCGATGGGGGGGCGCAGATACGCAGTATTTT. The rearrangement joins TRBV7-2 to TRBJ2-3; TRBD2 might be the D (7 bases). The CDR3 runs to 15 residues. Germline V gives CDR1 SGHTA, CDR2 FQGNSA. Trimming left V 6 bases short and J 4 bases short, with 17 bases between.

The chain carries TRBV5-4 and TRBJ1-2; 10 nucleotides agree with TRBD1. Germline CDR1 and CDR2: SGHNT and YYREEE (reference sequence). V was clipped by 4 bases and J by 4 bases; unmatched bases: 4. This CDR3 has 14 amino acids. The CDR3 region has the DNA TGTGCCAGCAGCATGACAGGGGGCAGCTATGGCTACACCTTC. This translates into CASSMTGGSYGYTF.

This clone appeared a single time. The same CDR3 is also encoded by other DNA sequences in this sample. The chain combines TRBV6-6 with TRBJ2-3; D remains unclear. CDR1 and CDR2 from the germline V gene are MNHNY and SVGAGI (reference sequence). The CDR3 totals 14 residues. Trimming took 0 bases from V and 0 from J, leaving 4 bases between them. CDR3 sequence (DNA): TGTGCCAGCAGTTACTCGGGCAGCACAGATACGCAGTATTTT. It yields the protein CASSYSGSTDTQYF.

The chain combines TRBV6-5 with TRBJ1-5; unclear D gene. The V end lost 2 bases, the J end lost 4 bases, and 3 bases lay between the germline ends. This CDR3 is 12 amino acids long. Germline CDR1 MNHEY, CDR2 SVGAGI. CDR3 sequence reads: CASSYHNQPQHF. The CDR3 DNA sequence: TGTGCCAGCAGTTACCATAATCAGCCCCAGCATTTT.

The CDR3 reads CASSRGLSTDTQYF. The CDR3 nucleotides are TGTGCCAGTAGTAGAGGGTTGAGCACAGATACGCAGTATTTT. The chain employs TRBV19 and TRBJ2-3; D is perhaps TRBD2 (5 bases). The CDR3 is made up of 14 amino acids. Germline loops: CDR1 LNHDA, CDR2 SQIVND (reference sequence). The V end was cut by 4 bases, the J end by 0 bases, with 8 bases between.

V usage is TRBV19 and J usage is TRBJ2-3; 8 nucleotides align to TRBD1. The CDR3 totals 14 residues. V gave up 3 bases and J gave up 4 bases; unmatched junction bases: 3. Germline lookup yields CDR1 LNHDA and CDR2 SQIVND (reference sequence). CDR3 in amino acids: CASSMDRASDTQYF. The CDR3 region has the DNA TGTGCCAGTAGTATGGACAGGGCTTCAGATACGCAGTATTTT.

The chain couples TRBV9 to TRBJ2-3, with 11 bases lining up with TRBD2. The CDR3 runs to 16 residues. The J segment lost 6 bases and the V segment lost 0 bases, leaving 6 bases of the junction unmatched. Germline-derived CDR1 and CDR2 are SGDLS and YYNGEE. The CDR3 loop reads CASSVVTSGGADTQYF. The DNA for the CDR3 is TGTGCCAGCAGCGTAGTCACTAGCGGGGGTGCGGATACGCAGTATTTT.

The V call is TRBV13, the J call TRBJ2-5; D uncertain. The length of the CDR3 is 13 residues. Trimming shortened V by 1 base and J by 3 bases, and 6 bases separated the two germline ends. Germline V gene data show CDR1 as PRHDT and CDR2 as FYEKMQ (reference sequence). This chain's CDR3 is CASSLDTEETQYF. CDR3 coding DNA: TGTGCCAGCAGCTTAGATACAGAAGAGACCCAGTACTTC.

The CDR3 reads CASSLGGNEKLFF. CDR3 coding DNA: TGTGCCAGCAGTTTGGGGGGTAATGAAAAACTGTTTTTT. The V and J genes are TRBV6-5 and TRBJ1-4; possible D gene TRBD1, 5 bases. V dropped 4 bases and J dropped 4 bases, with 7 bases sitting between them. Germline lookup yields CDR1 MNHEY and CDR2 SVGAGI. This CDR3 contains 13 residues.

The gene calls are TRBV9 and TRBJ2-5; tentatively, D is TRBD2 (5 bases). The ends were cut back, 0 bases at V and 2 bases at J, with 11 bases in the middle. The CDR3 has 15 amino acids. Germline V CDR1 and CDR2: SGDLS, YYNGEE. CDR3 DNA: TGTGCCAGCAGCGTAGTGGGGAGAGCTCAAGAGACCCAGTACTTC. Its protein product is CASSVVGRAQETQYF.

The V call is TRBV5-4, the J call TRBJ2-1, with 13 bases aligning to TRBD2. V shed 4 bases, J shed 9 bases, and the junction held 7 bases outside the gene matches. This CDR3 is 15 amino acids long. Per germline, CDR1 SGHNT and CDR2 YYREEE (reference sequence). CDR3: CASSPGLAGVAEQFF. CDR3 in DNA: TGTGCCAGCAGCCCCGGACTAGCGGGGGTGGCTGAGCAGTTCTTC.

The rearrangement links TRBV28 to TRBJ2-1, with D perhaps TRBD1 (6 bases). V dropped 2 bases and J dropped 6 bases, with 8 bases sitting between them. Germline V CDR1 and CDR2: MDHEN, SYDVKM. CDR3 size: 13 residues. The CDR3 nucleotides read TGTGCCAGCAGTTTAACAGGGCCCAATGAGCAGTTCTTC. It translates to CASSLTGPNEQFF. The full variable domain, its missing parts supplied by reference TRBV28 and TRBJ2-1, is DVKVTQSSRYLVKRTGEKVFLECVQDMDHENMFWYRQDPGLGLRLIYFSYDVKMKEKGDIPEGYSVSREKKERFSLILESASTNQTSMYLCASSLTGPNEQFFGPGTRLTVL.